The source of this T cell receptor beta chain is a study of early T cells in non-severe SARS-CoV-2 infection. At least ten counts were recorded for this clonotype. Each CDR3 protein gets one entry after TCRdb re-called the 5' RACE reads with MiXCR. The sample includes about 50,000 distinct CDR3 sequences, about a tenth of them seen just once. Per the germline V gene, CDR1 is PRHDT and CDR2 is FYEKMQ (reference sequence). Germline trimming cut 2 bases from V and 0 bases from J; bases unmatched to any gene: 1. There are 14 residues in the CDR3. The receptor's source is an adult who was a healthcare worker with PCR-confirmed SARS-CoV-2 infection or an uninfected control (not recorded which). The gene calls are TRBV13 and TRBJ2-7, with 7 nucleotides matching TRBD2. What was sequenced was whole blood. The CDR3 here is CASSLPGGSYEQYF. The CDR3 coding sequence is TGTGCCAGCAGCTTACCGGGGGGCTCCTACGAGCAGTACTTC.